What follows is one T cell receptor beta chain and its context. The sample is drawn from a study of post-analysis software for immune sequencing data. About the study: The study covered relapsing-remitting, secondary progressive and progressive-relapsing courses of multiple sclerosis.

Unique molecular identifiers tagged the TCR beta cDNA libraries. In TCRdb, the PCR reads were re-called with MiXCR into one record per CDR3 protein. The sample holds 700,000 to 800,000 distinct CDR3 sequences, 25% to 30% seen once. The sample was blood. The receptor's source is a girl aged 10-17 years with multiple sclerosis.

DNA of the CDR3: TGCGCCAGCAGCCAAGATAGGAGCGGGAGTACAAGTGAGCAGTTCTTC. This codes for CASSQDRSGSTSEQFF. The rearrangement uses TRBV4-3 and TRBJ2-1, with 8 bases aligning to TRBD2. The J segment lost 9 bases and the V segment lost 0 bases, leaving 10 bases of the junction unmatched. The CDR3 covers 16 residues. Germline assignment: CDR1 LGHNA and CDR2 YSLEER.